This T cell receptor beta chain emerged from a study of cytomegalovirus exposure and HLA in healthy donors. General study results and limits: The authors later found HLA-associated TCR beta chains more clonally expanded than equally common others.

V was trimmed by 7 bases and J by 4 bases, leaving 21 bases between them. Per germline, CDR1 SGHDT and CDR2 YYEEEE. This CDR3 spans 16 amino acids. The donors comprised healthy bone marrow donors. The study ran its PCR with 60 Vbeta and 13 Jbeta primers. Sequenced by immunoSEQ multiplex PCR; TCRdb stores in-frame clones only, minus some. This table has roughly 180,000 clones, 75% to 90% appearing once. Turning to this clone: The antigen is not known.

The sequence was collected from a man in his late teens or twenties in good health and CMV-seropositive. The V gene is TRBV5-6, the J gene TRBJ1-3; D unresolved. The sequencing sample was made of PBMCs. The CDR3 bases are TGTGCCAGCTCCTTCTCAGGAAATAATCGCGGAAACACCATATATTTT. It codes for CASSFSGNNRGNTIYF.